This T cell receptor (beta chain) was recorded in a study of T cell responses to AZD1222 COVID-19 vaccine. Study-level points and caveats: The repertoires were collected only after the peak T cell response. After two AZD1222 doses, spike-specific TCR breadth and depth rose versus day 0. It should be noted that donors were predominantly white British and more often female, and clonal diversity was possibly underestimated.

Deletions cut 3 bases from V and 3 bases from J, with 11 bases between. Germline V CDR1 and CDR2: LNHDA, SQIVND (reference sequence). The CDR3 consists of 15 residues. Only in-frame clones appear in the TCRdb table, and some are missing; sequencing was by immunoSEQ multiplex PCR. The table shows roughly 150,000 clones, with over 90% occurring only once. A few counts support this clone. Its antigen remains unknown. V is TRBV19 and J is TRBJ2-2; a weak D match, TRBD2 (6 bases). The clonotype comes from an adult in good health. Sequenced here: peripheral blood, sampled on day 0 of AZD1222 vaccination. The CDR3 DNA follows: TGTGCCAGTAGTATTCGATGGGGGGACACCGGGGAGCTGTTTTTT. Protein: CASSIRWGDTGELFF.